The 21 T cell receptor beta chains below were found in one sample sequenced in a study of T cells in narcolepsy. Some clones are missing from TCRdb's copy, which holds only in-frame ones; the method was immunoSEQ multiplex PCR. Here the sample spans about 35,000 clones, roughly 80% being singletons. The sequenced sample consisted of memory (CD45RA-) CD4+ T cells from blood. Receptor source: a human donor in good health.

Regarding this clone: This same CDR3 is encoded by further DNA sequences in the sample. In DNA form, the CDR3 reads TGTGCCAGCAGTACCCAACAGGGGGCCTTGTACACTGAAGCTTTCTTT. The encoded protein is CASSTQQGALYTEAFF. The chain joins TRBV28 to TRBJ1-1; TRBD1 matches at 9 bases. Trimming took 5 bases from V and 3 from J; bases not matched to a gene: 10. CDR3 length: 16 amino acids. Per the germline V gene, CDR1 is MDHEN and CDR2 is SYDVKM.

This clone was picked up one time. Other DNA sequences in the same sample also yield this CDR3. Here the CDR3 DNA reads TGTGCCAGCAGCCAACGTGGGTCCAGGGGGCAGCAGTTCTTC. Amino acid sequence: CASSQRGSRGQQFF. The chain links TRBV14 to TRBJ2-1; TRBD1 matches 8 bases. The CDR3 covers 14 residues. From germline, CDR1 is SGHDN and CDR2 FVKESK. Unmatched junction bases numbered 8, after V lost 2 bases and J lost 11 bases.

V usage is TRBV7-8 and J usage is TRBJ1-5, with no clear D. Trimming cost V 1 base and J 0 bases, with 4 bases left between them. Germline CDR1 SGHVS, CDR2 FQNEAQ. The CDR3 extends over 14 amino acids. The CDR3 coding sequence is TGTGCCAGCAGCTTAGAGGGTAGCAATCAGCCCCAGCATTTT. It translates to CASSLEGSNQPQHF.

This sequence joins TRBV19 and TRBJ2-2; TRBD1 matches at 7 bases. J lost 1 base, V lost 5 bases, and 7 bases had no gene match. The CDR3 consists of 16 residues. Germline CDR1 is LNHDA and CDR2 is SQIVND (reference sequence). The CDR3 is CASSRDRVGNTGELFF. For the CDR3, the DNA is TGTGCCAGTAGTCGCGACAGGGTCGGGAACACCGGGGAGCTGTTTTTT.

The V call is TRBV6-6, the J call TRBJ2-7; 9 nucleotides align to TRBD2. The length of the CDR3 is 15 residues. Germline loops: CDR1 MNHNY, CDR2 SVGAGI (reference sequence). V lost 0 bases, J lost 4 bases, and 4 bases stayed unmatched. CDR3 residues: CASSYSREGIYEQYF. In DNA, the CDR3 is TGTGCCAGCAGTTACTCGCGGGAGGGCATATACGAGCAGTACTTC.

This sequence joins TRBV7-6 and TRBJ2-1, with 11 bases matching TRBD2. The CDR3 runs to 15 residues. V was pared by 5 bases and J by 7 bases, with 7 bases of the junction left unmatched. Germline CDR1 is SGHVS and CDR2 is FNYEAQ. Here the CDR3 DNA reads TGTGCCAGCAGCCGCCCGGGACTAGCGGAGAATGAGCAGTTCTTC. It specifies CASSRPGLAENEQFF.

This chain links TRBV30 with TRBJ2-2; 7 bases are a match to TRBD1. Unmatched junction bases numbered 7, after V lost 4 bases and J lost 2 bases. The CDR3 loop spans 15 amino acids. Germline CDR1 and CDR2: GTSNPN and SVGIG (reference sequence). The CDR3 region has the DNA TGTGCCTGGACTGCCGGGACAGAAAACACCGGGGAGCTGTTTTTT. This codes for CAWTAGTENTGELFF.

V usage is TRBV5-4 and J usage is TRBJ1-6; weak D call: TRBD1 (6 bases). The length of the CDR3 is 16 residues. V shed 4 bases and J shed 8 bases, with 19 bases lying between them. Germline assignment: CDR1 SGHNT and CDR2 YYREEE (reference sequence). The CDR3 coding sequence is TGTGCCAGCAGCCTGAGACAGGCACGGGGTGATTCACCCCTCCACTTT. Amino acid sequence: CASSLRQARGDSPLHF.

The chain employs TRBV11-2 and TRBJ2-1, with 10 bases fitting TRBD2. Per the germline V gene, CDR1 is SGHAT and CDR2 is FQNNGV. The CDR3 extends over 17 amino acids. The J segment lost 3 bases and the V segment lost 6 bases, leaving 11 bases of the junction unmatched. The CDR3 DNA is TGTGCCAGCAGAGGACTAGCGGTATTTATGGACTACAATGAGCAGTTCTTC. Residues: CASRGLAVFMDYNEQFF.

The chain has TRBV5-1 and TRBJ2-7; 13 bases agree with TRBD2. The germline gives CDR1 SGHRS, CDR2 YFSETQ. The CDR3 totals 16 residues. The V segment lost 4 bases and the J segment 2 bases; nucleotides outside the gene matches: 6. The CDR3 DNA is TGCGCCAGCAGCAAGGGGACTAGCGGGGTCCCCTACGAGCAGTACTTC. Residues: CASSKGTSGVPYEQYF. Full variable domain (outside the CDR3, taken from reference TRBV5-1 and TRBJ2-7): KAGVTQTPRYLIKTRGQQVTLSCSPISGHRSVSWYQQTPGQGLQFLFEYFSETQRNKGNFPGRFSGRQFSNSRSEMNVSTLELGDSALYLCASSKGTSGVPYEQYFGPGTRLTVT.

This clone was seen a single time. The V gene is TRBV19, the J gene TRBJ1-1; D gene ambiguous. The CDR3 totals 12 residues. CDR1 LNHDA and CDR2 SQIVND come from the germline V gene (reference sequence). Trimming left V 3 bases short and J 11 bases short, with 13 bases between. CDR3 sequence: CASSMVRTQAFF. DNA for the CDR3: TGTGCCAGTAGTATGGTGAGGACGCAGGCTTTCTTT.

The rearrangement uses TRBV6-1 and TRBJ1-1; 7 bases align to TRBD1. CDR3 length equals 12 residues. Germline assignment: CDR1 MNHNS and CDR2 SASEGT. The trim removed 7 bases at V and 7 bases at J, leaving 6 bases unmatched. The CDR3 is CASTQNRGEAFF. The CDR3 region has the DNA TGTGCCAGCACTCAAAACAGGGGTGAAGCTTTCTTT.

V and J are TRBV6-5 and TRBJ1-2; no clear D. Trimming took off 2 bases at V and 5 bases at J, with 9 bases between the two ends. Germline V CDR1 and CDR2: MNHEY, SVGAGI. This CDR3 spans 13 amino acids. CDR3 in amino acids: CASSYREGYGYTF. CDR3 DNA: TGTGCCAGCAGTTACAGGGAAGGGTATGGCTACACCTTC.

V gene TRBV5-8 combines with J gene TRBJ1-2; unclear D gene. Trimming stripped 0 bases from V and 8 bases from J, with 11 bases between. This CDR3 comprises 13 residues. CDR1 and CDR2 (germline): SGHTS, YDEGEE. CDR3 protein: CASSLGWDSGYTF. The DNA of the CDR3 is TGTGCCAGCAGCTTGGGTTGGGATTCGGGCTACACCTTC.

This clone was detected only once. V usage is TRBV6-6 and J usage is TRBJ1-3, with unresolved D. The CDR3 runs 16 residues. Deletions cut 0 bases from V and 8 bases from J, with 17 bases between. Germline CDR1 MNHNY, CDR2 SVGAGI (reference sequence). The CDR3 loop is CASSYSGGHPGDTIYF. CDR3 DNA: TGTGCCAGCAGTTACTCGGGCGGCCACCCTGGGGACACCATATATTTT.

The rearrangement joins TRBV9 to TRBJ1-2; a weak D match, TRBD1 (5 bases). V was trimmed by 0 bases and J by 2 bases, leaving 14 bases between them. The length of the CDR3 is 16 residues. Germline V gives CDR1 SGDLS, CDR2 YYNGEE. CDR3 protein: CASSVDGGRGNYGYTF. The CDR3 nucleotides read TGTGCCAGCAGCGTAGACGGGGGAAGGGGAAACTATGGCTACACCTTC.

The rearrangement links TRBV6-5 to TRBJ1-2; D may be TRBD1 (6 bases). CDR1 and CDR2 from the germline V gene are MNHEY and SVGAGI. Trimming removed 7 bases from V and 4 bases from J, with 19 bases in between. The CDR3 has 15 amino acids. This CDR3 reads CASKFQTGFAYGYTF. The DNA for the CDR3 is TGTGCCAGCAAATTCCAGACAGGATTTGCCTATGGCTACACCTTC.

The V and J genes are TRBV29-1 and TRBJ2-5, with TRBD2 matching over 7 bases. The CDR3 covers 12 residues. V gave up 7 bases and J gave up 5 bases; unmatched junction bases: 7. In germline, CDR1 is SQVTM, CDR2 ANQGSEA. The CDR3 reads CSGGEGSETQYF. The CDR3 DNA is TGCAGCGGGGGGGAGGGGTCCGAGACCCAGTACTTC.

This chain connects TRBV28 to TRBJ1-2; the D is unclear. CDR3 length: 12 amino acids. Germline CDR1 is MDHEN and CDR2 is SYDVKM. Trimming took 7 bases from V and 3 from J, leaving 9 bases between them. The chain's CDR3 is CASKRQDYGYTF. In DNA form, the CDR3 reads TGTGCCAGCAAGAGACAAGACTATGGCTACACCTTC.

V and J are TRBV27 and TRBJ2-2; D unresolved. The germline V gene encodes CDR1 MNHEY and CDR2 SMNVEV (reference sequence). Trimming removed 6 bases at V and 4 bases at J, with 15 bases between. CDR3 size: 15 residues. In DNA, the CDR3 is TGTGCCAGCAGGATCGCCTGGGGTTCCACCGGGGAGCTGTTTTTT. Protein product: CASRIAWGSTGELFF.

The chain joins TRBV27 to TRBJ1-4; 10 nucleotides agree with TRBD1. CDR1 and CDR2 (germline): MNHEY, SMNVEV (reference sequence). There are 15 residues in the CDR3. V was clipped by 4 bases and J by 10 bases; unmatched bases: 9. The CDR3 DNA is TGTGCCAGCAGTTCTCCGGGACAGGGGTCGGTAAAACTGTTTTTT. Translation gives CASSSPGQGSVKLFF.